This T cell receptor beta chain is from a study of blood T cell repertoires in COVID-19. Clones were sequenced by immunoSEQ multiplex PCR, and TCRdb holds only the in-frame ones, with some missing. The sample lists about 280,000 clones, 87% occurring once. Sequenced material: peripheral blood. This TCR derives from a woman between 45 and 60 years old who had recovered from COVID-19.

This CDR3 is CASSSSGAFF. The DNA for the CDR3 is TGTGCCAGCAGCTCTTCCGGGGCTTTCTTT. The J gene is TRBJ1-1, the V gene TRBV11-2; D is ambiguous. The CDR3 extends over 10 amino acids. CDR1 and CDR2 from the germline V gene are SGHAT and FQNNGV. The V end lost 4 bases, the J end lost 11 bases, and 8 bases lay between the germline ends.